The 23 T cell receptor beta chains below were found in one sample sequenced in a study of radiotherapy plus CTLA-4 blockade in lung cancer. TCRdb keeps only in-frame clones here, not all; method: immunoSEQ multiplex PCR. The sample has over 60,000 clones, around 90% seen once. The sample in question was peripheral blood, obtained from a patient treated with radiotherapy plus ipilimumab. All receptors derive from a human donor with non-small cell lung cancer that progressed on radiotherapy plus ipilimumab.

The chain has TRBV4-2 and TRBJ1-2; D is uncertain. This CDR3 contains 12 residues. Trimming cost V 1 base and J 8 bases, with 8 bases left between them. Germline V gene data show CDR1 as LGHNA and CDR2 as YNFKEQ. For the CDR3, the DNA is TGTGCCAGCAGCCAAGTAACGGGAGGCTACACCTTC. It is translated as CASSQVTGGYTF.

CDR3 nucleotides: TGCGCCAGCAGCTTGAGCGGGAGGCTACACAATGAGCAGTTCTTC. This encodes CASSLSGRLHNEQFF. This chain connects TRBV5-1 to TRBJ2-1; 9 bases agree with TRBD2. CDR3 length equals 15 residues. Germline V gene sequence: CDR1 SGHRS, CDR2 YFSETQ. V shed 1 base and J 5 bases; nucleotides not matched to a gene: 4.

This clone was seen just once. The genes are TRBV6-5 and TRBJ2-1; a weak D match, TRBD2 (6 bases). V was shortened by 2 bases and J by 8 bases, with 13 bases between the two germline ends. Germline-derived CDR1 and CDR2 are MNHEY and SVGAGI. This CDR3 region has 14 residues. The CDR3 nucleotides read TGTGCCAGCAGTTACGGGGGGAGTGCTGATGAGCAGTTCTTC. This sequence encodes CASSYGGSADEQFF.

The rearrangement uses TRBV29-1 and TRBJ2-3; 9 bases align to TRBD1. Germline V gene lookup returns CDR1 SQVTM and CDR2 ANQGSEA. Trimming removed 6 bases from V and 5 bases from J; junction bases left unmatched: 12. The CDR3 is 15 amino acids. CDR3 coding DNA: TGCAGCGTCACCCTACCGGGACAGGGTTTAGATACGCAGTATTTT. Amino acid sequence: CSVTLPGQGLDTQYF.

This chain links TRBV6-6 with TRBJ2-7; TRBD1 matches at 11 bases. The CDR3 length is 16 residues. J was trimmed by 3 bases and V by 5 bases; bases with no gene match: 9. The germline gives CDR1 MNHNY, CDR2 SVGAGI (reference sequence). This CDR3 reads CASSGPRDRGFYEQYV. The CDR3 DNA reads TGTGCCAGCAGTGGACCCCGGGACAGGGGGTTCTACGAGCAGTACGTC.

The rearrangement links TRBV28 to TRBJ2-7, with D uncertain. V lost 6 bases, J lost 2 bases, and 11 bases lay in between. CDR1 MDHEN and CDR2 SYDVKM come from the germline V gene. The CDR3 length is 13 residues. CDR3 coding DNA: TGTGCCAGCAGCCCGACGATACCCTACGAGCAGTACTTC. Amino acids: CASSPTIPYEQYF.

The table lists this clone with a count of one. The chain links TRBV27 to TRBJ2-3, with D tentatively TRBD1 (6 bases). The CDR3 has 17 amino acids. The ends were cut back, 3 bases at V and 2 bases at J, with 18 bases in the middle. Per germline, CDR1 MNHEY and CDR2 SMNVEV (reference sequence). This CDR3 is CASSFRGILQHTDTQYF. For the CDR3, the DNA is TGTGCCAGCAGTTTTAGGGGGATCTTACAGCACACAGATACGCAGTATTTT.

The V gene is TRBV29-1, the J gene TRBJ1-4; possibly TRBD1 for D (5 bases). Trimming took off 2 bases at V and 8 bases at J, with 12 bases between the two ends. The CDR3 sequence is 13 residues long. The germline gives CDR1 SQVTM, CDR2 ANQGSEA. The CDR3 region is CSVEKGKDEKLFF. Here the CDR3 DNA reads TGCAGCGTTGAAAAGGGGAAGGACGAAAAACTGTTTTTT.

V gene TRBV6-1 combines with J gene TRBJ2-7, with 9 bases fitting TRBD1. The CDR3 is made up of 15 amino acids. Trimming removed 5 bases from V and 0 bases from J; junction bases left unmatched: 5. CDR1 and CDR2 (germline): MNHNS, SASEGT. CDR3 region: CASSPGTGLSYEQYF. CDR3 sequence (DNA): TGTGCCAGCAGTCCCGGGACAGGGCTCTCCTACGAGCAGTACTTC.

The rearrangement uses TRBV5-4 and TRBJ2-7; D might be TRBD2 (6 bases). V lost 0 bases, J lost 3 bases, and 13 bases lay in between. The length of the CDR3 is 15 residues. CDR1 and CDR2 (germline): SGHNT, YYREEE (reference sequence). CDR3 protein: CASSLAGGNIYEQYF. Here the CDR3 DNA reads TGTGCCAGCAGCTTGGCTGGAGGGAACATCTACGAGCAGTACTTC.

J is TRBJ2-1 and V is TRBV27, with 13 bases fitting TRBD2. The CDR3 is 16 amino acids. Trimming cost V 5 bases and J 10 bases; bases outside gene matches: 11. Germline assignment: CDR1 MNHEY and CDR2 SMNVEV (reference sequence). The CDR3 protein is CASSQLGLAGYGEQFF. The CDR3, as DNA: TGTGCCAGCAGTCAACTGGGACTAGCGGGATACGGCGAGCAGTTCTTC.

The rearrangement uses TRBV30 and TRBJ1-2, with a weak D call TRBD1 (5 bases). The ends were cut back, 2 bases at V and 8 bases at J, with 15 bases in the middle. CDR1 and CDR2 from the germline V gene are GTSNPN and SVGIG (reference sequence). The CDR3 extends over 13 amino acids. The CDR3 coding sequence is TGTGCCTGGAGTCTCTGGGGCACGGCGGGCTACACCTTC. As protein: CAWSLWGTAGYTF.

The CDR3 DNA follows: TGTGCCAGCAGTTACACCCTCTCAGGGGGGGGACTGGGCTACACCTTC. Its translation is CASSYTLSGGGLGYTF. The gene calls are TRBV6-5 and TRBJ1-2, with 7 bases matching TRBD1. The germline V gene encodes CDR1 MNHEY and CDR2 SVGAGI. The ends lost 2 bases at V and 8 bases at J; junction bases unmatched: 14. The CDR3 runs to 16 residues.

This rearrangement joins TRBV18 to TRBJ1-2; 7 bases map to TRBD1. V lost 4 bases to trimming and J lost 2 bases; unmatched junction nucleotides: 7. CDR3 size: 15 residues. Per the germline V gene, CDR1 is KGHSH and CDR2 is LQKENI. CDR3 sequence (DNA): TGTGCCAGCTCACTTCCGGGACAGCCGAACTATGGCTACACCTTC. It specifies CASSLPGQPNYGYTF.

This clone was counted between two and nine times. The chain couples TRBV6-6 to TRBJ2-2, with a tentative D call TRBD1 (6 bases). Trimming cost V 7 bases and J 2 bases, with 14 bases left between them. The CDR3 is made up of 15 amino acids. Germline CDR1 is MNHNY and CDR2 is SVGAGI (reference sequence). The CDR3 DNA reads as TGTGCCAGCACCCCGGACAGAAGAAACACCGGGGAGCTGTTTTTT. Translation: CASTPDRRNTGELFF.

The chain employs TRBV6-6 and TRBJ1-3, with D unresolved. The CDR3 covers 14 residues. CDR1 MNHNY and CDR2 SVGAGI come from the germline V gene (reference sequence). Trimming took 7 bases from V and 2 from J, leaving 12 bases between them. This chain's CDR3 is CASTPRTAGNTIYF. CDR3 in DNA: TGTGCCAGCACTCCAAGGACGGCTGGAAACACCATATATTTT.

The rearrangement joins TRBV6-1 to TRBJ1-4; D call uncertain. Trimming removed 11 bases at V and 5 bases at J, with 18 bases between. This CDR3 spans 14 amino acids. CDR1 and CDR2 from the germline V gene are MNHNS and SASEGT. The CDR3 loop reads CASSAGSTNEKLFF. The CDR3 DNA reads as TGTGCCTCCTCCGCGGGTAGTACGAATGAAAAACTGTTTTTT.

The chain joins TRBV6-5 to TRBJ2-3; TRBD2 matches 8 bases. The CDR3 totals 15 residues. The trim removed 4 bases at V and 0 bases at J, leaving 3 bases unmatched. Germline assignment: CDR1 MNHEY and CDR2 SVGAGI. For the CDR3, the DNA is TGTGCCAGCAGTTCGGGGGGGTATAGCACAGATACGCAGTATTTT. This encodes CASSSGGYSTDTQYF.

The rearrangement joins TRBV6-1 to TRBJ1-3, with TRBD1 matching 7 bases. This CDR3 is built from 16 residues. Germline CDR1 and CDR2: MNHNS and SASEGT. The V and J ends lost 1 base and 1 base, in that order; junction bases with no gene match: 4. The CDR3 nucleotides read TGTGCCAGCAGTGAAGAGACAGGGACATCTGGAAACACCATATATTTT. This encodes CASSEETGTSGNTIYF.

The chain couples TRBV11-2 to TRBJ2-7; TRBD2 matches 7 bases. This CDR3 is built from 15 residues. The germline V gene encodes CDR1 SGHAT and CDR2 FQNNGV. J lost 3 bases, V lost 3 bases, and 8 bases had no gene match. CDR3 DNA: TGTGCCAGCAGCTTGGGCGGGACTATCAACTACGAGCAGTACTTC. Protein product: CASSLGGTINYEQYF.

The chain employs TRBV28 and TRBJ2-7, with 12 bases that match TRBD2. Germline V lookup: CDR1 MDHEN, CDR2 SYDVKM. V dropped 5 bases and J dropped 3; count of bases not matched to a gene: 5. The CDR3 has 15 amino acids. CDR3 nucleotide sequence: TGTGCCAGCAGTGCGCCGACTAGCGGGAGCTACGAGCAGTACTTC. It translates to CASSAPTSGSYEQYF.

The gene calls are TRBV28 and TRBJ2-2; possibly TRBD2 for D (6 bases). This CDR3 comprises 14 residues. Between the trimmed V and J ends, which lost 6 bases and 4 bases, there was a span of 12 bases. Germline CDR1 and CDR2: MDHEN and SYDVKM. The CDR3 sequence is CASSLGGSTGELFF. DNA for the CDR3: TGTGCCAGCAGCCTTGGAGGGTCCACCGGGGAGCTGTTTTTT.

The chain employs TRBV4-2 and TRBJ2-2; either TRBD1 or TRBD2 may supply D (6 bases each). Germline values: CDR1 LGHNA, CDR2 YNFKEQ. The CDR3 is 15 residues long. The V gene lost 4 bases and the J gene lost 5 bases, with 14 bases spanning the gap. The CDR3: CASSPPGALTGELFF. The DNA of the CDR3 is TGTGCCAGCAGCCCCCCGGGGGCGCTTACCGGGGAGCTGTTTTTT.